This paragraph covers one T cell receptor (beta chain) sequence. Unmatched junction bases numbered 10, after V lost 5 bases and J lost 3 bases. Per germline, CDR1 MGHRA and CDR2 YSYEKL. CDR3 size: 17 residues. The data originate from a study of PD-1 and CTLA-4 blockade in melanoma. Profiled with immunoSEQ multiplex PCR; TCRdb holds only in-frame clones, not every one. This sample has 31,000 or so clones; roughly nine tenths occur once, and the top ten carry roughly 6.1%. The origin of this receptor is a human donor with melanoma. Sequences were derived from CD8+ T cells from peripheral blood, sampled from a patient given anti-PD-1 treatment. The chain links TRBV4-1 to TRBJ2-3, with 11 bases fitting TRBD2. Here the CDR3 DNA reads TGCGCCAGCAGCAAAAGGGCTAGCGGGGGGCTTACAGATACGCAGTATTTT. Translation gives CASSKRASGGLTDTQYF.